This T cell receptor (beta chain) comes out of a study of T cells in Graves' hyperthyroidism and ophthalmopathy. Study findings and constraints: With a median lead of around 5.9 months before onset, the model predicted ophthalmopathy.

This clonotype was recorded at least ten times. What it binds is unknown. From RNA transcripts, TCR beta CDR3 regions were amplified. When the TCR CDR3 underwent first-round RT-PCR, the HTBI primer set was used. Each CDR3 protein gets one entry after TCRdb re-called the multiplex PCR reads with MiXCR. The sample consists of 550,000 to 600,000 distinct CDR3 sequences, 12% to 15% of them appearing once. This CDR3 has 18 amino acids. CDR1 is ENHRY, CDR2 SYGVKD, per germline. J lost 5 bases, V lost 1 base, and 11 bases had no gene match. The rearrangement uses TRBV10-3 and TRBJ2-1, with 10 bases lining up with TRBD2. Sequenced material: blood. The sequence derives from a woman aged 18-35 years with Graves' ophthalmopathy. DNA for the CDR3: TGTGCCATCAGTGAGTTCCCTCCTAGCGGGAGTCTGAACAATGAGCAGTTCTTC. Protein sequence: CAISEFPPSGSLNNEQFF.